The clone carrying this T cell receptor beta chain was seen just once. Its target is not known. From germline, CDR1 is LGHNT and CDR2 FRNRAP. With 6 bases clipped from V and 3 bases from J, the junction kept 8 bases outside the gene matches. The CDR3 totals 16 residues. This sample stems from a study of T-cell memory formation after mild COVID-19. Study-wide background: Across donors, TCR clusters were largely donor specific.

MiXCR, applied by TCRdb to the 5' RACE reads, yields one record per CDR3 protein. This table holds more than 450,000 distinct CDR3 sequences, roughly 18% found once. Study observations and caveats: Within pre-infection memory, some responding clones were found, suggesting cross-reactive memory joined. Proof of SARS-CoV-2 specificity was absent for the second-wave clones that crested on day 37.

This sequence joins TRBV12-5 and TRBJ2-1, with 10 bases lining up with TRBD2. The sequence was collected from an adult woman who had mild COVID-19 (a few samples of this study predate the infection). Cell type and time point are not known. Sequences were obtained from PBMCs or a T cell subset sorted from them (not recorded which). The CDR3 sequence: CASGPQRGGCYNEQFF. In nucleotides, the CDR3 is TGTGCTAGTGGCCCGCAGCGGGGGGGGTGCTACAATGAGCAGTTCTTC.